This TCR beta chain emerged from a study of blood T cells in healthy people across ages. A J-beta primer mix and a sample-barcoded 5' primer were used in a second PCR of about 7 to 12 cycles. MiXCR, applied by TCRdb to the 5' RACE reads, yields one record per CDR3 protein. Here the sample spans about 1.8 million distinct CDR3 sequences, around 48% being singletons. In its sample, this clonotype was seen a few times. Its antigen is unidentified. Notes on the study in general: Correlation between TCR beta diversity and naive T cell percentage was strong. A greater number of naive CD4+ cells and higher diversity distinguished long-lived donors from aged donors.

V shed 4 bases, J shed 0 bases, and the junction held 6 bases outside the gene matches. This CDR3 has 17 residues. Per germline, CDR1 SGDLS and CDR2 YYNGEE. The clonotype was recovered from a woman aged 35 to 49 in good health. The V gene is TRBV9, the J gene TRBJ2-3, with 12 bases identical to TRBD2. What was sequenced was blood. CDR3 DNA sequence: TGTGCCAGCAGCCTTCTCGGGACTAGCGGGAGCACAGATACGCAGTATTTT. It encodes CASSLLGTSGSTDTQYF.